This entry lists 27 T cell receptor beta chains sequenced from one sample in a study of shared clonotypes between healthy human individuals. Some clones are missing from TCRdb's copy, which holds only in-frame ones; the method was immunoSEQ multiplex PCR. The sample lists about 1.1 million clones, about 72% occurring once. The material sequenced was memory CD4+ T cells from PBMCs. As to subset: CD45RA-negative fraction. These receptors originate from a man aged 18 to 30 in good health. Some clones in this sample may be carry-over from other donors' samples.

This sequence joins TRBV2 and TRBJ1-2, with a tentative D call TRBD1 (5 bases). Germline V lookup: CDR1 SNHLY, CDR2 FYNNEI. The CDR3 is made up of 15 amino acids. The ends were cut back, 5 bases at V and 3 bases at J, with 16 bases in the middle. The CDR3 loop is CASSFSPGYDYGYTF. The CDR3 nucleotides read TGTGCCAGCAGTTTCTCTCCAGGGTACGACTATGGCTACACCTTC.

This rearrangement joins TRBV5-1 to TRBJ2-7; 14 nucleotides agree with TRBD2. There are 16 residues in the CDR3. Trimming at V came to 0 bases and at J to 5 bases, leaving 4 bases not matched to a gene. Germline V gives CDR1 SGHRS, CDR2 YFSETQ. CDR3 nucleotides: TGCGCCAGCAGCTTGGGACTAGCGGGAGGGGTAGACGAGCAGTACTTC. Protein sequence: CASSLGLAGGVDEQYF.

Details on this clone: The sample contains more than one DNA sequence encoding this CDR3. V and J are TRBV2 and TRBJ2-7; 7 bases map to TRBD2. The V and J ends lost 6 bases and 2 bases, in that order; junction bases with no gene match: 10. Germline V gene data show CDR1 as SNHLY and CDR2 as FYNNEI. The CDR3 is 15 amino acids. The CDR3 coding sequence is TGTGCCAGCAGCGAGGGAACTAGCGAGACCTACGAGCAGTACTTC. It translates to CASSEGTSETYEQYF.

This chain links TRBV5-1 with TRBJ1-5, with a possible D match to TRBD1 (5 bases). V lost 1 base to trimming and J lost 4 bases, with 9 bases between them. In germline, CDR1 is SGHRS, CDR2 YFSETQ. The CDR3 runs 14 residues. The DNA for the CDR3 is TGCGCCAGCAGCTTGTCGGAGGGGAATCAGCCCCAGCATTTT. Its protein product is CASSLSEGNQPQHF.

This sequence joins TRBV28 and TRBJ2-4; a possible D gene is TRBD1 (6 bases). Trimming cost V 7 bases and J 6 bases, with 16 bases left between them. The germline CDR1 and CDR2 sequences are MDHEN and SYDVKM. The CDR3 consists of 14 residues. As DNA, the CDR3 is TGTGCCAGCATGGTTCCGGGACACGTAAACATTCAGTACTTC. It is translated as CASMVPGHVNIQYF.

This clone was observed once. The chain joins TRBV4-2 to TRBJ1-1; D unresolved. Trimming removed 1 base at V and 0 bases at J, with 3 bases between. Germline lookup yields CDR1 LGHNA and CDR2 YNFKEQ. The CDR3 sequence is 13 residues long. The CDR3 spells CASSQGVNTEAFF. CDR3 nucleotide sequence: TGTGCCAGCAGCCAAGGCGTGAACACTGAAGCTTTCTTT.

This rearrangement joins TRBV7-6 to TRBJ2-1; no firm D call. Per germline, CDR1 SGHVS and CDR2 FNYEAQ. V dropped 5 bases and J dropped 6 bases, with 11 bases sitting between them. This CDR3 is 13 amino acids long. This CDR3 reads CASSPGPSNEQFF. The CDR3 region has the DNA TGTGCCAGCAGCCCAGGACCCAGCAATGAGCAGTTCTTC. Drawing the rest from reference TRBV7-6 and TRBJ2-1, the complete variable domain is GAGVSQSPRYKVTKRGQDVALRCDPISGHVSLYWYRQALGQGPEFLTYFNYEAQQDKSGLPNDRFSAERPEGSISTLTIQRTEQRDSAMYRCASSPGPSNEQFFGPGTRLTVL.

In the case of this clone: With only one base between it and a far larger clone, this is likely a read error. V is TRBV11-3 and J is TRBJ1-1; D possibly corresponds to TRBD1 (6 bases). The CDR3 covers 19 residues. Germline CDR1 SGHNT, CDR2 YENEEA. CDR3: CASNLDLRLWGKGDAEAFF. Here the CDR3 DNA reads TGTGCCAGCAACTTAGATCTACGTCTGTGGGGTAAGGGGGACGCTGAAGCTTTCTTT.

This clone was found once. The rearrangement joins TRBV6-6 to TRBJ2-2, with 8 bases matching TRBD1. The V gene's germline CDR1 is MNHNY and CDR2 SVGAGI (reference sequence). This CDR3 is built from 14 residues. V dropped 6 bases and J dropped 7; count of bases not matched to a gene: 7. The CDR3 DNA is TGTGCCAGCAGGATCAGGGGGCTGGGCGGGGAGCTGTTTTTT. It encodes CASRIRGLGGELFF.

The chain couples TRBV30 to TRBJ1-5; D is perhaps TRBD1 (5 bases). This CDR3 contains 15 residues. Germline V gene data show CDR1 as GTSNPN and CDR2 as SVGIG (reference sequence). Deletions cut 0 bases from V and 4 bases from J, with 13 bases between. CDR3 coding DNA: TGTGCCTGGAGTGTAAGGGGCGGGTTTAATCAGCCCCAGCATTTT. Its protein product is CAWSVRGGFNQPQHF.

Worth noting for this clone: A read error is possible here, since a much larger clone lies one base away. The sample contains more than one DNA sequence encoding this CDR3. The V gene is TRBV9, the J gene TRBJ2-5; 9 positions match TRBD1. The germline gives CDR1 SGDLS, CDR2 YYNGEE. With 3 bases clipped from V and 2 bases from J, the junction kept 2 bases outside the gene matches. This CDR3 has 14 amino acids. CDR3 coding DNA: TGTGCCAGCAGCGCCGGACAGGGGCAAGAGACCCAGTACTTC. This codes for CASSAGQGQETQYF. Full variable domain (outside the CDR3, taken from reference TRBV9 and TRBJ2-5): DSGVTQTPKHLITATGQRVTLRCSPRSGDLSVYWYQQSLDQGLQFLIQYYNGEERAKGNILERFSAQQFPDLHSELNLSSLELGDSALYFCASSAGQGQETQYFGPGTRLLVL.

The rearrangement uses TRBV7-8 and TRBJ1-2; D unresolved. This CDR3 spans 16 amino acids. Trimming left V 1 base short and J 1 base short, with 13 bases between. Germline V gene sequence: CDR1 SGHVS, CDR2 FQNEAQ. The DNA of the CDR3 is TGTGCCAGCAGCTTAGAAGCACGGGGAATTAACTATGGCTACACCTTC. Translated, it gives CASSLEARGINYGYTF.

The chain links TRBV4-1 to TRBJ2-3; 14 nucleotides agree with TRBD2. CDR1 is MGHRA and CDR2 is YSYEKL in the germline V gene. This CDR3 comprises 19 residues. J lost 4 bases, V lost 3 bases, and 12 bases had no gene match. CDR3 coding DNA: TGCGCCAGCAGCCAGGGGGGACTAGCGGGAGACGAGCGGGCAGATACGCAGTATTTT. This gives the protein CASSQGGLAGDERADTQYF.

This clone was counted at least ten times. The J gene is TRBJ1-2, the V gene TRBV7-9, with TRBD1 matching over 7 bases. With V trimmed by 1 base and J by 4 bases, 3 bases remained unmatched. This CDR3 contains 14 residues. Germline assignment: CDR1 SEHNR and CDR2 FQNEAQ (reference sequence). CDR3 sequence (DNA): TGTGCCAGCAGCTTAGGGACAGGCGTCTATGGCTACACCTTC. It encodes CASSLGTGVYGYTF.

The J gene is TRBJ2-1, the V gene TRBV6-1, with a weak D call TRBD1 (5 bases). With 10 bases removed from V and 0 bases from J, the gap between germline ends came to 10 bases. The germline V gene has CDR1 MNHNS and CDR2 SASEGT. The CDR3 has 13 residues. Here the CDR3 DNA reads TGTGCCACCAGGGCCCCCTCCTACAATGAGCAGTTCTTC. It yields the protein CATRAPSYNEQFF.

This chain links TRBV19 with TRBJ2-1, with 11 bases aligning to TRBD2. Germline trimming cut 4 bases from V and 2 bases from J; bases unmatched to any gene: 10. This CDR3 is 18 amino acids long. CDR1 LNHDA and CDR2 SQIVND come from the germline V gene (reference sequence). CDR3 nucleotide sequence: TGTGCCAGTAGTACCCAGAATCCGGGACTAGCGGCCTACAATGAGCAGTTCTTC. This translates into CASSTQNPGLAAYNEQFF. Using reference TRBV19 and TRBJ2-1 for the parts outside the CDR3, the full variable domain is DGGITQSPKYLFRKEGQNVTLSCEQNLNHDAMYWYRQDPGQGLRLIYYSQIVNDFQKGDIAEGYSVSREKKESFPLTVTSAQKNPTAFYLCASSTQNPGLAAYNEQFFGPGTRLTVL.

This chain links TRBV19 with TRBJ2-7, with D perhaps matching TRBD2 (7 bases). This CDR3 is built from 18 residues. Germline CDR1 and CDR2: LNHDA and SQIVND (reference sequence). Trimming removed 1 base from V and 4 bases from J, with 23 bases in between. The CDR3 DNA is TGTGCCAGTAGTATAGGGGGGCCGAGCGGGAACCTCATATACGAGCAGTACTTC. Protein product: CASSIGGPSGNLIYEQYF.

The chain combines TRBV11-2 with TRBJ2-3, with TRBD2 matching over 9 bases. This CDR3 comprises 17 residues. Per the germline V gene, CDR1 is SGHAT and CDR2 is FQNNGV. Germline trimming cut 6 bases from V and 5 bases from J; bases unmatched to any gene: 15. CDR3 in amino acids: CASRPWGGGRAKDTQYF. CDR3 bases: TGTGCCAGCAGGCCATGGGGTGGCGGGAGGGCCAAAGATACGCAGTATTTT.

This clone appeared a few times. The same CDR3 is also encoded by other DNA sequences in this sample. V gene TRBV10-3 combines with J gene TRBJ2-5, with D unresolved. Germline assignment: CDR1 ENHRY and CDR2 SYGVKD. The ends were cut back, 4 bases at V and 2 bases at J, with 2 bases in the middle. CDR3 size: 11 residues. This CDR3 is CAISAQETQYF. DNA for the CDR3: TGTGCCATCAGTGCACAAGAGACCCAGTACTTC.

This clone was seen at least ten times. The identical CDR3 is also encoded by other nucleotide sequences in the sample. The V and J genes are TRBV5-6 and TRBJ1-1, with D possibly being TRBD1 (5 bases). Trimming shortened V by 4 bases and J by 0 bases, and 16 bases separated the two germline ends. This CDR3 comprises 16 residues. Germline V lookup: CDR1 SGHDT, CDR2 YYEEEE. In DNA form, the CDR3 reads TGTGCCAGCAGCCCGGGGGGGAATAGGATGAACACTGAAGCTTTCTTT. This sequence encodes CASSPGGNRMNTEAFF.

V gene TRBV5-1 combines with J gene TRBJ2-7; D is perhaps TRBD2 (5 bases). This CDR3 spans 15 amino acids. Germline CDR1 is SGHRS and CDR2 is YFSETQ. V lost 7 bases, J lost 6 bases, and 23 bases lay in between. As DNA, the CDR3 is TGCGCCAGCTCCACACGGACTTCGGGCTCGGCCGAGCAGTACTTC. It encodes CASSTRTSGSAEQYF.

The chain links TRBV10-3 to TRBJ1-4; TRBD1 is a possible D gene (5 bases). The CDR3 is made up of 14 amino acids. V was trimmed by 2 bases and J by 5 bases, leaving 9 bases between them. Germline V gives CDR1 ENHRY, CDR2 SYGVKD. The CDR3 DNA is TGTGCCATCAGTGAGGAGGGGTCAAATGAAAAACTGTTTTTT. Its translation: CAISEEGSNEKLFF.

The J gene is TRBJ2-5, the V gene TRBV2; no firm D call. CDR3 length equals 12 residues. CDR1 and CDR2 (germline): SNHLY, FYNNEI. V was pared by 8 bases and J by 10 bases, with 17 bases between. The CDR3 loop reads CASFWATPGQYF. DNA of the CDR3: TGTGCCAGCTTTTGGGCTACCCCGGGCCAGTACTTC.

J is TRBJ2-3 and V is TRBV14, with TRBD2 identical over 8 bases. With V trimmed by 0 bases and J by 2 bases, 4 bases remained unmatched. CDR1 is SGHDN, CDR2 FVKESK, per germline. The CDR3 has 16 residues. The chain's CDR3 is CASSQEEREYTDTQYF. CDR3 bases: TGTGCCAGCAGCCAAGAGGAGCGGGAGTACACAGATACGCAGTATTTT. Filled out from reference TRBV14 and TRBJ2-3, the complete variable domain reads EAGVTQFPSHSVIEKGQTVTLRCDPISGHDNLYWYRRVMGKEIKFLLHFVKESKQDESGMPNNRFLAERTGGTYSTLKVQPAELEDSGVYFCASSQEEREYTDTQYFGPGTRLTVL.

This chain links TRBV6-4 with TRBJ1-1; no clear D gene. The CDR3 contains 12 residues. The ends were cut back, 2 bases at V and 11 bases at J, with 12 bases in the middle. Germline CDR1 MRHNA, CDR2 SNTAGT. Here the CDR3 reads CASSDGAGGAFF. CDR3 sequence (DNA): TGTGCCAGCAGTGACGGAGCCGGCGGGGCTTTCTTT.

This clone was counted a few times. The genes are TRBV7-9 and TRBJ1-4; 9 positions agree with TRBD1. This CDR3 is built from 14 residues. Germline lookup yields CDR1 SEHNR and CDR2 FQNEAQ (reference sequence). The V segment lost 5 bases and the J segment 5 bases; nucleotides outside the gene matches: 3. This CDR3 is CASSPGQGNEKLFF. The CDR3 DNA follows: TGTGCCAGCAGCCCGGGACAGGGAAATGAAAAACTGTTTTTT.

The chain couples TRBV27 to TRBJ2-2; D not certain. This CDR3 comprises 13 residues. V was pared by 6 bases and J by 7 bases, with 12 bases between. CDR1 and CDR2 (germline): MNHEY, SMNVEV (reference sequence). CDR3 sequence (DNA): TGTGCCAGCAGACGGGTGGGTAGCGGGGAGCTGTTTTTT. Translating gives CASRRVGSGELFF.